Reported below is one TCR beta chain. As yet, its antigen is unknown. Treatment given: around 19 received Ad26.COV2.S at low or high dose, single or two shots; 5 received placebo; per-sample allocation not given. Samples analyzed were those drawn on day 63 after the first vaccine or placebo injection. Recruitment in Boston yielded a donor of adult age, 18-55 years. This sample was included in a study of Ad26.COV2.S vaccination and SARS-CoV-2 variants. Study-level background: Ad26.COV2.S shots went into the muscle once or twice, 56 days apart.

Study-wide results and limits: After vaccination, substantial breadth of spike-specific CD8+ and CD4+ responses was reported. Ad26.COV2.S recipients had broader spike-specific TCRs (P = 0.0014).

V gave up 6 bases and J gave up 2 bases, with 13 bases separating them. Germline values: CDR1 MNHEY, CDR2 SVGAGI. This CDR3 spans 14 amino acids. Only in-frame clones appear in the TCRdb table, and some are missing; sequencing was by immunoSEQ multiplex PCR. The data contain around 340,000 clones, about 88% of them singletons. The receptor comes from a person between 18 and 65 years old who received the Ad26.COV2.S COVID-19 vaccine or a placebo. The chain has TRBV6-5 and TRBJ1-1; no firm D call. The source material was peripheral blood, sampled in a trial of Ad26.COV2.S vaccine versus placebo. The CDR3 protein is CASRKREGNTEAFF. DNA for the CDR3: TGTGCCAGCAGGAAAAGGGAGGGTAACACTGAAGCTTTCTTT.